A selection of T cell receptor beta chains follows, all from one sample in a study of blood T cell repertoires in COVID-19. Libraries were prepared by immunoSEQ multiplex PCR; TCRdb keeps only in-frame clonotypes and omits some of them. The repertoire holds 100,000 or so clones, approximately 92% seen once, with 4% to 4.5% in the top ten. Sequencing was done on a sample of peripheral blood. These receptor sequences come from a man younger than 30 with acute or convalescent COVID-19. The CDR3 runs from the conserved cysteine through the conserved F or W. Fields, in order: CDR3 DNA, CDR3 protein, D gene, V gene, J gene. A D gene is named only where the DNA matches it firmly.

cdr3_nt: TGCGCCAGCAGCCATACCGGGACAGGGGCCTACGAGCAGTACTTC
cdr3_aa: CASSHTGTGAYEQYF
d_call: TRBD1
v_call: TRBV4-1
j_call: TRBJ2-7

cdr3_nt: TGTGCCAGCTCACGGGGTGGAGGAAACATTCAGTACTTC
cdr3_aa: CASSRGGGNIQYF
d_call: -
v_call: TRBV18
j_call: TRBJ2-4

cdr3_nt: TGCGCCAGCAGCTTGGAAGCTGGTGGGTCAGGGGCCTCCTACGAGCAGTACTTC
cdr3_aa: CASSLEAGGSGASYEQYF
d_call: -
v_call: TRBV5-1
j_call: TRBJ2-7

cdr3_nt: TGTGCCAGCAGCCCTCGTCCAGGGGTTATGAACACTGAAGCTTTCTTT
cdr3_aa: CASSPRPGVMNTEAFF
d_call: -
v_call: TRBV5-6
j_call: TRBJ1-1

cdr3_nt: TGCGCCAGCAGCTTGGGACTAGCGGGAGCAGATACGCAGTATTTT
cdr3_aa: CASSLGLAGADTQYF
d_call: TRBD2
v_call: TRBV5-1
j_call: TRBJ2-3

cdr3_nt: TGTGCCAGCTCCTCGTGGGGACAGCAAGAGACCCAGTACTTC
cdr3_aa: CASSSWGQQETQYF
d_call: TRBD1
v_call: TRBV19
j_call: TRBJ2-5

cdr3_nt: TGTGCCAGCAGCTTGGGGCAGTCGAACACTGAAGCTTTCTTT
cdr3_aa: CASSLGQSNTEAFF
d_call: -
v_call: TRBV5-4
j_call: TRBJ1-1

cdr3_nt: TGTGCCAGTAGTTCCGACGACAAATTCGACGAGCAGTACTTC
cdr3_aa: CASSSDDKFDEQYF
d_call: -
v_call: TRBV19
j_call: TRBJ2-7

cdr3_nt: TGTGCCAGCAGCTGGGGGACAGGGGGCGGAACTGAAGCTTTCTTT
cdr3_aa: CASSWGTGGGTEAFF
d_call: TRBD1
v_call: TRBV5-6
j_call: TRBJ1-1

cdr3_nt: TGTGCCAGTAGTAACGACAGGGTGTCCGAAGCTTTCTTT
cdr3_aa: CASSNDRVSEAFF
d_call: TRBD1
v_call: TRBV19
j_call: TRBJ1-1

cdr3_nt: TGTGCTAGTGGTTTGGTACCGAAGGGGGGGCAGGGGGCAACCTATGGCTACACCTTC
cdr3_aa: CASGLVPKGGQGATYGYTF
d_call: TRBD1
v_call: TRBV12-5
j_call: TRBJ1-2

cdr3_nt: TGTGCCAGAAGCCCCCCTGAGGGGGGGAATTCACCCCTCCACTTT
cdr3_aa: CARSPPEGGNSPLHF
d_call: -
v_call: TRBV5-3
j_call: TRBJ1-6

cdr3_nt: TGTGCCAGCGGATTCGACCGACACTCTGGAAACACCATATATTTT
cdr3_aa: CASGFDRHSGNTIYF
d_call: -
v_call: TRBV6-5
j_call: TRBJ1-3

cdr3_nt: TGTGCCAGCAGCCAAGTAGGGGGCAGCGAAGCTTTCTTT
cdr3_aa: CASSQVGGSEAFF
d_call: TRBD1
v_call: TRBV3-1/TRBV3-2
j_call: TRBJ1-1

cdr3_nt: TGCGCCAGCAGCTCCCGGGGGGGCGATCAGCCCCAGCATTTT
cdr3_aa: CASSSRGGDQPQHF
d_call: -
v_call: TRBV5-1
j_call: TRBJ1-5

cdr3_nt: TGCGCCAGCAGCTTGTCCCCGGGACAGGGGGATTCACCCCTCCACTTT
cdr3_aa: CASSLSPGQGDSPLHF
d_call: TRBD1
v_call: TRBV5-1
j_call: TRBJ1-6

cdr3_nt: TGCGCCAGCAGCTCCTACGGACAGGGCTACGAGCAGTACTTC
cdr3_aa: CASSSYGQGYEQYF
d_call: TRBD1
v_call: TRBV5-1
j_call: TRBJ2-7

cdr3_nt: TGCGCCAGCAGCCAAGATCAGGGGACAGACGAGCAGTACTTC
cdr3_aa: CASSQDQGTDEQYF
d_call: TRBD1
v_call: TRBV4-1
j_call: TRBJ2-7

cdr3_nt: TGTGCCAGCAGCCCTCGAACTGCGGGCCTCAAGACGGACACCATATATTTT
cdr3_aa: CASSPRTAGLKTDTIYF
d_call: -
v_call: TRBV9
j_call: TRBJ1-3

cdr3_nt: TGTGCCAGCAGCTTAGTGGAGGGCAGCCTTGAAGCTTTCTTT
cdr3_aa: CASSLVEGSLEAFF
d_call: -
v_call: TRBV11-2
j_call: TRBJ1-1

cdr3_nt: TGTGCCAGCAGACTCTCCCTGAGGGTCTATGGCTACACCTTC
cdr3_aa: CASRLSLRVYGYTF
d_call: -
v_call: TRBV6-5
j_call: TRBJ1-2

cdr3_nt: TGTGCCAGCAGTGAAGGAGGGAGAGGTAATTCACCCCTCCACTTT
cdr3_aa: CASSEGGRGNSPLHF
d_call: -
v_call: TRBV6-4
j_call: TRBJ1-6

cdr3_nt: TGTGCCAGCAGTTACGGGGCTCGTATCACTGAAGCTTTCTTT
cdr3_aa: CASSYGARITEAFF
d_call: -
v_call: TRBV6-6
j_call: TRBJ1-1

cdr3_nt: TGTGCCAGCGGAAGTCGGGTGAGGTATGGCTACACCTTC
cdr3_aa: CASGSRVRYGYTF
d_call: -
v_call: TRBV2
j_call: TRBJ1-2

cdr3_nt: TGTGCCAGTAGTATCGAGGGGGCATCAGATACGCAGTATTTT
cdr3_aa: CASSIEGASDTQYF
d_call: TRBD1
v_call: TRBV19
j_call: TRBJ2-3

cdr3_nt: TGCGCCAGCAGCTTGGCTCCTTCCCCGGGGGGGAACACCGGGGAGCTGTTTTTT
cdr3_aa: CASSLAPSPGGNTGELFF
d_call: TRBD2
v_call: TRBV5-1
j_call: TRBJ2-2

cdr3_nt: TGTGCCAGCAGTTTCCGGGGGAATTCACCCCTCCACTTT
cdr3_aa: CASSFRGNSPLHF
d_call: -
v_call: TRBV27
j_call: TRBJ1-6

cdr3_nt: TGCGCCAGCAGCCAACCTAACAGGGGTTCCAAAAACATTCAGTACTTC
cdr3_aa: CASSQPNRGSKNIQYF
d_call: TRBD1
v_call: TRBV4-1
j_call: TRBJ2-4

cdr3_nt: TGTGCCAGCAGCGTCCTCTCGGGACACCGCACTGAAGCTTTCTTT
cdr3_aa: CASSVLSGHRTEAFF
d_call: -
v_call: TRBV9
j_call: TRBJ1-1